This T cell receptor beta chain was identified during a study of T cells in Graves' hyperthyroidism and ophthalmopathy. Not enrolled were patients with uncontrolled infection, other autoimmune disease, pregnancy or lactation. This clonotype was detected a few times. Researchers took RNA transcripts and amplified the TCR beta CDR3 regions from them. RT-PCR in the first round (using the HTBI primer set) targeted the TCR CDR3. In TCRdb, the multiplex PCR reads were re-called with MiXCR into one record per CDR3 protein. The table records about 350,000 distinct CDR3 sequences, roughly 13% of them present only once. The TCR originated in a woman aged 40 to 50 with Graves' ophthalmopathy. Sequenced: blood.

CDR3 coding DNA: TGTGCCAGCAGCCAAGAATGGGGGAGGTGGACCGGGGAGCTGTTTTTT. It translates to CASSQEWGRWTGELFF. The chain joins TRBV6-2 or TRBV6-3 to TRBJ2-2; D is possibly TRBD2 (6 bases). The CDR3 is 16 residues long. Germline V CDR1 and CDR2: MNHEY, SVGEGT. V lost 6 bases and J lost 5, with 19 bases in between.